These 21 T cell receptor beta chains came from one sample sequenced in a study of T cell clonality in common variable immunodeficiency. The table came from immunoSEQ multiplex PCR; TCRdb's copy has only in-frame clones and leaves some out. The sample was found to contain approximately 81,000 clones, and every one recurs. Input material: peripheral blood mononuclear cells. The receptor source for this set is a person aged 18 to 69 in good health.

This clone was found many times. The sequence runs out 3 residues before the end of the CDR3; the remainder is reconstructed from the germline J gene. This rearrangement joins TRBV19 to TRBJ1-1, with 12 bases fitting TRBD1. V was clipped by 4 bases and J by 4 bases; unmatched bases: 7. This CDR3 has 16 amino acids. The germline CDR1 and CDR2 sequences are LNHDA and SQIVND (reference sequence). CDR3 bases read: TGTGCCAGTAGTACCAGGGACAGGGGGCGGATCACTGAA. Its translation: CASSTRDRGRITE. The whole CDR3 protein is CASSTRDRGRITEAFF.

This clone was detected ten times or more. The CDR3 is CASSQGLAGVSDTQYF. The sequenced part of the CDR3 DNA is TGTGCCAGCAGCCAGGGACTAGCGGGAGTCTCAGATACG. The rearrangement uses TRBV7-6 and TRBJ2-3; 14 positions match TRBD2. The read ends 3 residues shy of where the CDR3 ends; the end is completed using the germline J gene. CDR1 is SGHVS, CDR2 FNYEAQ, per germline. V lost 5 bases and J lost 4; bases outside the gene matches: 5. This CDR3 comprises 16 residues.

This clone was picked up many times. Read data end 3 residues before the CDR3 end; the end is taken from the germline J gene. V usage is TRBV20-1 and J usage is TRBJ2-7, with 7 nucleotides matching TRBD2. The V gene end was trimmed by 1 base and the J gene end by 3 bases; junction bases not matched to a gene: 9. Germline CDR1 and CDR2: DFQATT and SNEGSKA (reference sequence). The CDR3 runs 15 residues. CDR3 region: CSARGLGGTNYEQYF. The covered CDR3 bases are TGCAGTGCTAGAGGTCTCGGAGGGACTAACTACGAG.

This clone was found many times. At one end the junction does not follow the germline gene, possibly because of a read error. The read ends 3 residues before the CDR3 terminus; that terminus is restored from the germline J gene. The chain combines TRBV4-2 with TRBJ2-5, with a tentative D call TRBD2 (6 bases). The CDR3 consists of 15 residues. Germline loops: CDR1 LGHNA, CDR2 YNFKEQ. The CDR3 is CASSQEIGGGETQYF. CDR3 bases read: TGCGCCAGCAGCCAAGAGATCGGGGGTGGCGAGACC.

This clone was observed many times. The read stops 3 residues short of the end of the CDR3; the missing end is completed from the germline J gene. The gene calls are TRBV7-3 and TRBJ2-3; weak D call: TRBD2 (6 bases). This CDR3 has 14 residues. CDR1 SGHTA and CDR2 FQGTGA come from the germline V gene. The sequenced part of the CDR3 DNA is TGTGCCAGCAGCTTAGAGGGACTGCCCTTGACG. This translates into CASSLEGLPLT. From start to end, the CDR3 is CASSLEGLPLTQYF.

This clone was detected ten times or more. The read is 3 residues too short to cover the CDR3 end, so that end is filled in from the germline J gene. The chain couples TRBV5-1 to TRBJ1-5; D is undetermined. This CDR3 is 10 amino acids long. The V end was cut by 9 bases, the J end by 3 bases, with 4 bases between. From germline, CDR1 is SGHRS and CDR2 YFSETQ. The CDR3 protein is CATNNQPQHF. CDR3 bases read: TGCGCCACCAACAATCAGCCC. Full variable domain (missing parts from reference TRBV5-1 and TRBJ1-5): KAGVTQTPRYLIKTRGQQVTLSCSPISGHRSVSWYQQTPGQGLQFLFEYFSETQRNKGNFPGRFSGRQFSNSRSEMNVSTLELGDSALYLCATNNQPQHFGDGTRLSIL.

There are many counts of this clone. The read is 3 residues too short to cover the CDR3 end, so that end is filled in from the germline J gene. This chain connects TRBV20-1 to TRBJ2-2, with 10 bases lining up with TRBD2. J lost 5 bases, V lost 6 bases, and 15 bases had no gene match. The CDR3 loop spans 17 amino acids. CDR1 DFQATT and CDR2 SNEGSKA come from the germline V gene (reference sequence). The CDR3 DNA, read in part, is TGCAGTGCCAGACTCCTAGTAGCGGGAGGAGGAACCGGGGAG. Protein sequence: CSARLLVAGGGTGE. The CDR3 in full is CSARLLVAGGGTGELFF.

This clone occurred many times. The DNA ends 3 residues before the CDR3 does, and the rest of the CDR3 is filled in from the germline J gene. The chain uses TRBV5-1 and TRBJ2-3; 11 positions agree with TRBD2. This CDR3 has 18 residues. V shed 3 bases, J shed 0 bases, and the junction held 9 bases outside the gene matches. Germline V lookup: CDR1 SGHRS, CDR2 YFSETQ. The covered CDR3 bases are TGCGCCAGCAGCTGGACGGTCGGGACTAGCGGAAGCACAGATACG. Its translation: CASSWTVGTSGSTDT. The complete CDR3 reads CASSWTVGTSGSTDTQYF.

Ten or more counts support this clone. The part of the CDR3 DNA that was read is TGTGCCAGTAGTTCTAATCTCTACGAG. Translation: CASSSNLYE. The CDR3 reads in full as CASSSNLYEQYF. The chain carries TRBV19 and TRBJ2-7, with no clear D. With the read ending 3 residues before the CDR3 end, the germline J gene is used to fill in that end. The V and J ends lost 5 bases and 3 bases respectively, with 8 bases between them. This CDR3 is built from 12 residues. The germline gives CDR1 LNHDA, CDR2 SQIVND (reference sequence).

The sequenced CDR3 bases are TGCAGTGCTGCCGGGACAGCTTTCTCCGAG. Translating it yields CSAAGTAFSE. The entire CDR3 reads CSAAGTAFSEQYF. This chain links TRBV20-1 with TRBJ2-7; 7 bases fit TRBD1. Read data end 3 residues before the CDR3 end; the end is taken from the germline J gene. The junction had 10 bases not matched to a gene; V was cut back by 5 bases and J by 6 bases. The germline CDR1 and CDR2 sequences are DFQATT and SNEGSKA (reference sequence). The CDR3 runs 13 residues.

The sample holds many counts of this clone. CDR3 residues: CASTRPGLEAEETQYF. The sequenced part of the CDR3 DNA is TGTGCCAGCACCCGTCCGGGACTAGAGGCAGAGGAGACC. The chain couples TRBV2 to TRBJ2-5, with TRBD2 identical over 8 bases. The read ends 3 residues early relative to the CDR3; the germline J gene fills the gap. V lost 7 bases to trimming and J lost 5 bases; unmatched junction nucleotides: 15. CDR1 SNHLY and CDR2 FYNNEI come from the germline V gene. The CDR3 is 16 residues long.

This clone occurred many times. The observed sequence ends 3 residues before the CDR3 terminus, with the missing tail filled in from the germline J gene. V usage is TRBV13 and J usage is TRBJ2-5; 8 nucleotides agree with TRBD2. There are 17 residues in the CDR3. Looked up from germline, CDR1 is PRHDT and CDR2 is FYEKMQ (reference sequence). Losses at the gene ends were 1 base for V and 1 base for J; bases not matched to a gene: 8. The part of the CDR3 DNA that was read is TGTGCCAGCAGCTTAGAGGGGCCTAGCGGGTTCCAAGAGACC. Encoded protein: CASSLEGPSGFQET. The CDR3 in its entirety is CASSLEGPSGFQETQYF.

The sample holds many counts of this clone. The missing CDR3 end, 3 residues past where the read stops, is filled in from the germline J gene. The chain has TRBV19 and TRBJ2-2, with D perhaps matching TRBD1 (6 bases). Trimming removed 4 bases at V and 4 bases at J, with 10 bases between. The CDR3 contains 14 residues. Germline assignment: CDR1 LNHDA and CDR2 SQIVND (reference sequence). CDR3 sequence: CASSTGVGTGELFF. The CDR3 DNA, read in part, is TGTGCCAGTAGTACAGGGGTTGGCACCGGGGAG.

This clone was observed many times. The read falls 3 residues short of the CDR3 end, and the missing part is taken from the germline J gene. The chain employs TRBV4-1 and TRBJ2-1; the match to TRBD2 covers 9 bases. This CDR3 is built from 15 residues. Trimming cost V 2 bases and J 3 bases; bases outside gene matches: 2. Germline-derived CDR1 and CDR2 are MGHRA and YSYEKL. Incomplete CDR3 DNA: TGCGCCAGCAGCCAAACACTAGCGGGCTACAATGAG. This sequence encodes CASSQTLAGYNE. The entire CDR3 protein is CASSQTLAGYNEQFF.

This clone showed up many times. The CDR3 is cut off 3 residues early in the read; its end comes from the germline J gene. The chain combines TRBV10-3 with TRBJ1-4, with D tentatively TRBD1 (6 bases). CDR3 length: 17 residues. Trimming shortened V by 1 base and J by 8 bases, and 20 bases separated the two germline ends. The germline V gene encodes CDR1 ENHRY and CDR2 SYGVKD. The sequenced part of the CDR3 DNA is TGTGCCATCAGTGAGTACCGACAGGCCACATCCAGGGAAAAA. Encoded protein: CAISEYRQATSREK. The full CDR3 reads CAISEYRQATSREKLFF.

There are many counts of this clone. The read finishes 3 residues shy of the CDR3 end, and the germline J gene is used to complete it. The genes are TRBV5-1 and TRBJ2-7; 14 nucleotides match TRBD2. The CDR3 has 17 residues. The trim removed 0 bases at V and 3 bases at J, leaving 5 bases unmatched. The germline gives CDR1 SGHRS, CDR2 YFSETQ. The covered CDR3 bases are TGCGCCAGCAGCTTGGGGGGGACTAGCGGGAGCTTCTACGAG. Amino acids: CASSLGGTSGSFYE. The full CDR3 sequence reads CASSLGGTSGSFYEQYF.

This clone was picked up many times. The read gets to within 3 residues of the CDR3 end, and the germline J gene fills in the rest. The chain employs TRBV6-2 or TRBV6-3 and TRBJ2-7; 8 bases agree with TRBD1. The CDR3 totals 12 residues. The V gene end was trimmed by 6 bases and the J gene end by 4 bases; junction bases not matched to a gene: 2. Germline CDR1 is MNHEY and CDR2 is SVGEGT. The covered CDR3 bases are TGTGCCAGCAGCGACAGGGGTTACGAG. This sequence encodes CASSDRGYE. The CDR3 in full is CASSDRGYEQYF.

The table lists this clone with many counts. Coverage ceases 3 residues before the CDR3 finishes, and the germline J gene fills in the end. The chain has TRBV19 and TRBJ2-2; 13 positions agree with TRBD2. The germline V gene encodes CDR1 LNHDA and CDR2 SQIVND (reference sequence). The CDR3 is 19 amino acids. V gave up 4 bases and J gave up 6 bases; unmatched junction bases: 14. CDR3 sequence reads: CASSTRLAGGPRGAGELFF. The CDR3 bases that were read are TGTGCCAGTAGTACTCGACTAGCGGGAGGCCCCCGGGGGGCCGGGGAG.

As to this clone: Read sequence stops 3 residues before the CDR3 end, and the germline J gene provides the missing end. V is TRBV19 and J is TRBJ2-7; 7 bases map to TRBD1. Germline-derived CDR1 and CDR2 are LNHDA and SQIVND (reference sequence). CDR3 length: 13 amino acids. Trimming at V came to 5 bases and at J to 3 bases, leaving 4 bases not matched to a gene. CDR3 residues: CASSAGQDYEQYF. The CDR3 DNA, read in part, is TGTGCCAGTAGTGCCGGACAGGACTACGAG.

In this sample, this clone turned up many times. The CDR3 goes on 3 residues after the read ends, and that part is filled in from the germline J gene. The rearrangement joins TRBV29-1 to TRBJ1-3; 7 bases map to TRBD1. Looked up from germline, CDR1 is SQVTM and CDR2 is ANQGSEA. This CDR3 region has 14 residues. The V gene end was trimmed by 5 bases and the J gene end by 4 bases; junction bases not matched to a gene: 8. The part of the CDR3 DNA that was read is TGCAGCGTTAATGAGGGGGCAGGAGGAAACACC. It specifies CSVNEGAGGNT. The full CDR3 protein is CSVNEGAGGNTIYF.

This clone showed up many times. The DNA ends 3 residues before the CDR3 does, and the rest of the CDR3 is filled in from the germline J gene. This chain uses TRBV19 with TRBJ2-1; weak D call: TRBD1 (5 bases). Trimming stripped 6 bases from V and 0 bases from J, with 18 bases between. The germline gives CDR1 LNHDA, CDR2 SQIVND (reference sequence). The CDR3 contains 17 residues. The CDR3 bases that were read are TGTGCCAGTAGAGGGGTTAGGTCACTGAGCTCCTACAATGAG. The encoded protein is CASRGVRSLSSYNE. The whole CDR3 protein reads CASRGVRSLSSYNEQFF.